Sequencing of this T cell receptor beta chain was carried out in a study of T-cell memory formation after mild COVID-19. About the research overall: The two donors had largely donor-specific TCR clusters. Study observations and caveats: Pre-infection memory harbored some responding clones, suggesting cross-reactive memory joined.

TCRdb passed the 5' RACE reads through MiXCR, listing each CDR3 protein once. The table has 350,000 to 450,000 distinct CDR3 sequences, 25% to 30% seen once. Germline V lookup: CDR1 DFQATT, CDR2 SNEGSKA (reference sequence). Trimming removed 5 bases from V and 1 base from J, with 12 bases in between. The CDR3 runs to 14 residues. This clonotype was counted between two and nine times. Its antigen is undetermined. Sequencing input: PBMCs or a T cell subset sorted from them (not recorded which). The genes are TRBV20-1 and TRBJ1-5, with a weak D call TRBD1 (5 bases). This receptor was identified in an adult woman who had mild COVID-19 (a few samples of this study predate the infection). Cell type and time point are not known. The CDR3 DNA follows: TGCAGTGCTCCCGCGGGGGGGAGCAATCAGCCCCAGCATTTT. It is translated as CSAPAGGSNQPQHF.